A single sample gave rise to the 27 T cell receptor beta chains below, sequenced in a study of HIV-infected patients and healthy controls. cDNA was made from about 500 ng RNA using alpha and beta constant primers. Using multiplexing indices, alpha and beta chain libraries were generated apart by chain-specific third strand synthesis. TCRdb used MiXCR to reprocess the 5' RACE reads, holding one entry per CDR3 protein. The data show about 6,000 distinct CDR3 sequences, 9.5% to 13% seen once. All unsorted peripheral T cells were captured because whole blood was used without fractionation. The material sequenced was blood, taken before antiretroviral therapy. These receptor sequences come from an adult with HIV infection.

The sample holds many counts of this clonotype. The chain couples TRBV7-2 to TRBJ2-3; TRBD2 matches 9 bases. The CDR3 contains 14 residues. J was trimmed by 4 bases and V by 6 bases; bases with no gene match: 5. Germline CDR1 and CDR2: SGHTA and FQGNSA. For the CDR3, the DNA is TGTGCCAGCAGACCTAGCGGGGCGGCAGATACGCAGTATTTT. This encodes CASRPSGAADTQYF.

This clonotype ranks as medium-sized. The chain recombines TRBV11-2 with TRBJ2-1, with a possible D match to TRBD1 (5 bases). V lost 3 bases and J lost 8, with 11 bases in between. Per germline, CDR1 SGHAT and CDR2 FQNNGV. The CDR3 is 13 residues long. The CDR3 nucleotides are TGTGCCAGCAGCTTCCTCCAGACAGATGAGCAGTTCTTC. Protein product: CASSFLQTDEQFF.

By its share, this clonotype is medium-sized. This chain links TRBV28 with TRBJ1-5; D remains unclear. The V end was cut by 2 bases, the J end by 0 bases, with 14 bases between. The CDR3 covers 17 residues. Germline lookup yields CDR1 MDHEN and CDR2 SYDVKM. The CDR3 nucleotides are TGTGCCAGCAGTTTACGGGTAACGGATGATAGCAATCAGCCCCAGCATTTT. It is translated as CASSLRVTDDSNQPQHF.

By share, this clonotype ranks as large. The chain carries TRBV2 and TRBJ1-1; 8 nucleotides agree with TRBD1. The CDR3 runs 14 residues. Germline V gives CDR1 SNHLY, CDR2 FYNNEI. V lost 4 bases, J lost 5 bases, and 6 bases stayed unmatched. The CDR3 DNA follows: TGTGCCAGCAGTGCCCGAACAGGGGGTACTGAAGCTTTCTTT. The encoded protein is CASSARTGGTEAFF.

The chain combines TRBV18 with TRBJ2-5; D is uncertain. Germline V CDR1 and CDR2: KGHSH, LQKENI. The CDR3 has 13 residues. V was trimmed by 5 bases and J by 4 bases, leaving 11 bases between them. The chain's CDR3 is CASSSTNGETQYF. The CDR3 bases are TGTGCCAGCTCATCCACAAATGGAGAGACCCAGTACTTC.

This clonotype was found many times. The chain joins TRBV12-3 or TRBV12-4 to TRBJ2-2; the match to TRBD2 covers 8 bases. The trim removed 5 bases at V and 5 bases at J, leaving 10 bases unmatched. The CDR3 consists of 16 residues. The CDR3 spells CASSPSGGLRTGELFF. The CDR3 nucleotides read TGTGCCAGCAGTCCATCGGGGGGGCTGCGTACCGGGGAGCTGTTTTTT.

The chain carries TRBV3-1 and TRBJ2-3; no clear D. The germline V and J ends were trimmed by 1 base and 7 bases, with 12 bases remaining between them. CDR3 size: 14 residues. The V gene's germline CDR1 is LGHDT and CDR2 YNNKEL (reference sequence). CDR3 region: CASSQGASTYTQYF. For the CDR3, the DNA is TGTGCCAGCAGCCAAGGGGCTTCCACGTATACGCAGTATTTT.

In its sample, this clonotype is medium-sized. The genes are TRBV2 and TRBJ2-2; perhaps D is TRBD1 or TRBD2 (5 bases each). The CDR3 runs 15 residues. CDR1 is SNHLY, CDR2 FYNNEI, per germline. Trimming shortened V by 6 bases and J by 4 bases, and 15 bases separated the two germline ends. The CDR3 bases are TGTGCCAGCAGAGTCTCCGGGGCGCGCACCGGGGAGCTGTTTTTT. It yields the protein CASRVSGARTGELFF.

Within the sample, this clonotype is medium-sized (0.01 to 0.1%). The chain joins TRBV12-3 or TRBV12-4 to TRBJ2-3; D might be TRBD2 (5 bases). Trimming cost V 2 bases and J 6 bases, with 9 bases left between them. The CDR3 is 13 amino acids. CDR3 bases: TGTGCCAGCAGTTTAAGGCTAGCTGATACGCAGTATTTT. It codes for CASSLRLADTQYF.

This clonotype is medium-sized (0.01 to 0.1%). The CDR3 is CASSPRGANQPQHF. CDR3 nucleotide sequence: TGTGCCAGCAGCCCCAGGGGAGCCAATCAGCCCCAGCATTTT. The chain employs TRBV13 and TRBJ1-5; D possibly corresponds to TRBD1 (6 bases). This CDR3 has 14 residues. Trimming removed 5 bases from V and 3 bases from J, with 11 bases in between. Looked up from germline, CDR1 is PRHDT and CDR2 is FYEKMQ (reference sequence).

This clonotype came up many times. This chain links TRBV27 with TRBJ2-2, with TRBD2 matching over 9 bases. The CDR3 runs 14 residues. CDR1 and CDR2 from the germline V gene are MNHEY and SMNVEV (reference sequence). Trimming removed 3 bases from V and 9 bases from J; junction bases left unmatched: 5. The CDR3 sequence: CASSFGSGGWELFF. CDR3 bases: TGTGCCAGCAGTTTTGGTAGCGGGGGATGGGAGCTGTTTTTT.

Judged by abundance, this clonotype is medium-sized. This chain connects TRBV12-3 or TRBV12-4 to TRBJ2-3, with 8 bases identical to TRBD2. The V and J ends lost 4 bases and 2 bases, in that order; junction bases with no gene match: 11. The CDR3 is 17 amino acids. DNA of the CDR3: TGTGCCAGCAGTTCCATACGAGCGGGGGCGACCACAGATACGCAGTATTTT. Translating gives CASSSIRAGATTDTQYF.

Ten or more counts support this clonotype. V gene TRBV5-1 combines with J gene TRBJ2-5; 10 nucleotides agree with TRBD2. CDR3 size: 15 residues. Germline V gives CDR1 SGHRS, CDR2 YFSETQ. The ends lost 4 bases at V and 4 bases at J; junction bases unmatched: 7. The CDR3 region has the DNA TGCGCCAGCAGCGGGTCTAGCGGGGGAGGAGAGACCCAGTACTTC. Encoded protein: CASSGSSGGGETQYF.

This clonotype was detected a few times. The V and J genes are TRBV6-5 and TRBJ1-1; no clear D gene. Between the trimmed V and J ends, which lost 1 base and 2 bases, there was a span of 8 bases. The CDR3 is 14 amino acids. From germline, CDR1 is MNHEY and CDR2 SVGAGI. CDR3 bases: TGTGCCAGCAGTTACTTTGGCAGTAACACTGAAGCTTTCTTT. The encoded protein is CASSYFGSNTEAFF.

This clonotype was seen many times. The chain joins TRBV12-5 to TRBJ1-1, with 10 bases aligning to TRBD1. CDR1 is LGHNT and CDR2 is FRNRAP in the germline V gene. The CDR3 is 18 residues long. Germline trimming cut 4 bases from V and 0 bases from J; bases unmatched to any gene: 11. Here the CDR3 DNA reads TGTGCTAGTGGTTCGCGACAGGGGGCGGTGGGGGTGAACACTGAAGCTTTCTTT. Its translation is CASGSRQGAVGVNTEAFF.

The CDR3: CATSDTEGADTQYF. CDR3 nucleotides: TGTGCCACCAGTGATACTGAAGGGGCAGATACGCAGTATTTT. V is TRBV24-1 and J is TRBJ2-3; maybe TRBD1 (5 bases). The length of the CDR3 is 14 residues. V lost 3 bases and J lost 4, with 10 bases in between. CDR1 is KGHDR, CDR2 SFDVKD, per germline.

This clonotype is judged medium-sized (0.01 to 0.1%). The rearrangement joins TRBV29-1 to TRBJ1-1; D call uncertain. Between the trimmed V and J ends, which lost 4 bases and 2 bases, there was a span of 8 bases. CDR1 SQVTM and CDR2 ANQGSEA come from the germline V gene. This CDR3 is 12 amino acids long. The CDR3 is CSVGLLNTEAFF. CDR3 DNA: TGCAGCGTTGGACTCCTCAACACTGAAGCTTTCTTT.

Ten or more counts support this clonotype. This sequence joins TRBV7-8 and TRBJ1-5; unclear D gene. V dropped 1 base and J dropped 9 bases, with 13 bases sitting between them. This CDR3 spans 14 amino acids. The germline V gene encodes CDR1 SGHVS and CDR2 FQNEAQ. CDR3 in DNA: TGTGCCAGCAGCTTAGGGTCCCCCGGGAGGCCCCAGCATTTT. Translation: CASSLGSPGRPQHF.

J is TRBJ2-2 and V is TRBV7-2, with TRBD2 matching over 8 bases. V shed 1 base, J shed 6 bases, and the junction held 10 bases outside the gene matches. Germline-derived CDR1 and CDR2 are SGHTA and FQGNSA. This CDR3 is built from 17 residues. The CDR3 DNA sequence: TGTGCCAGCAGCTTAGTCGGCGGGGGGCCGGTAGCCGGGGAGCTGTTTTTT. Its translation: CASSLVGGGPVAGELFF.

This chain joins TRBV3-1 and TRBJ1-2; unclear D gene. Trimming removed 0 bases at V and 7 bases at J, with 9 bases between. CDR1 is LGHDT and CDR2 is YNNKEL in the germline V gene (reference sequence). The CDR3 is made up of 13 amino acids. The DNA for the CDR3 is TGTGCCAGCAGCCAAGAGTCACCTATTGGCTACACCTTC. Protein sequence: CASSQESPIGYTF.

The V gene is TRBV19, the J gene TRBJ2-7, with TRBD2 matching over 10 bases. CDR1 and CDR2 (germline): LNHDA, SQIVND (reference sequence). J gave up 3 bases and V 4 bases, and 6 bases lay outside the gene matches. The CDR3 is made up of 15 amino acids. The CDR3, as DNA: TGTGCCAGTAGTACGGCTAGCGGGGGAAGCTACGAGCAGTACTTC. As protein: CASSTASGGSYEQYF.

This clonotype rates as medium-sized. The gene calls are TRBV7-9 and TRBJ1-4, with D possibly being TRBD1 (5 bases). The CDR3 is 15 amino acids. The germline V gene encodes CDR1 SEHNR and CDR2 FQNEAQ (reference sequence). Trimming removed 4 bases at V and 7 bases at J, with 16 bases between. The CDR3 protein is CASSWGSGGGEKLFF. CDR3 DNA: TGTGCCAGCAGCTGGGGGTCAGGCGGTGGTGAAAAACTGTTTTTT.

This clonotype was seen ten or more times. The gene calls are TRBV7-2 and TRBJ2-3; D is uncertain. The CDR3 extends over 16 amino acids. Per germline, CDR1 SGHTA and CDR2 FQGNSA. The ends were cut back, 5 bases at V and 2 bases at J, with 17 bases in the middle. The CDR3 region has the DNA TGTGCCAGCAGCCGCCCCCGAATATCGAACACAGATACGCAGTATTTT. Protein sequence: CASSRPRISNTDTQYF.

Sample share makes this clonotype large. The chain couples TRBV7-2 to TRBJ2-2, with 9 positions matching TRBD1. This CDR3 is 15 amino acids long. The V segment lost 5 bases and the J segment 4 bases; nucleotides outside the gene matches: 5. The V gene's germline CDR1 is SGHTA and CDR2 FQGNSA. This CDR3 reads CASSNRQGVTGELFF. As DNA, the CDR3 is TGTGCCAGCAGCAACAGACAGGGGGTCACCGGGGAGCTGTTTTTT.

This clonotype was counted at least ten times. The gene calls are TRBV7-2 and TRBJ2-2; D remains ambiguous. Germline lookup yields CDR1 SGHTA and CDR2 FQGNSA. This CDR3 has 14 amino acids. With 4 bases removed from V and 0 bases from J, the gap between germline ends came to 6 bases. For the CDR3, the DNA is TGTGCCAGCAGCTCCCGGGCGAACACCGGGGAGCTGTTTTTT. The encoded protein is CASSSRANTGELFF. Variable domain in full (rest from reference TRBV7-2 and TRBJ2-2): GAGVSQSPSNKVTEKGKDVELRCDPISGHTALYWYRQSLGQGLEFLIYFQGNSAPDKSGLPSDRFSAERTGGSVSTLTIQRTQQEDSAVYLCASSSRANTGELFFGEGSRLTVL.

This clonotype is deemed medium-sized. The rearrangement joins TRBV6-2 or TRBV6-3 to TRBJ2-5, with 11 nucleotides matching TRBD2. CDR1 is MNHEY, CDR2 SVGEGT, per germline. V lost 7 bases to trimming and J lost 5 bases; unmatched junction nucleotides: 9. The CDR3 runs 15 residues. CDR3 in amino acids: CASTPGLAGGETQYF. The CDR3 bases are TGTGCCAGCACCCCCGGGCTAGCGGGGGGCGAGACCCAGTACTTC.

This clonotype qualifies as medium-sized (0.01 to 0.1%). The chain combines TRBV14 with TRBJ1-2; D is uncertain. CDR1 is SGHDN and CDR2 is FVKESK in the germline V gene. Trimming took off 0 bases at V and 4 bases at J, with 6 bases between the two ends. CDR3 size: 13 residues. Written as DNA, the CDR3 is TGTGCCAGCAGCCAAGATCTTGCCTATGGCTACACCTTC. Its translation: CASSQDLAYGYTF.